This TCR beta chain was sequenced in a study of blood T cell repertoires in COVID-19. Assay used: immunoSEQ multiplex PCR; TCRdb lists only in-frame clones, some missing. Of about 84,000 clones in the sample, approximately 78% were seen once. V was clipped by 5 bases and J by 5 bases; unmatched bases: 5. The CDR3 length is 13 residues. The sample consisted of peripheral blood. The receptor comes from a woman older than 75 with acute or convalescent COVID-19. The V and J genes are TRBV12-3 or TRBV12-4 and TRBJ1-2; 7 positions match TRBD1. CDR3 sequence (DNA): TGTGCCAGCAGTGGGGACAGTCCTTATGGCTACACCTTC. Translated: CASSGDSPYGYTF.